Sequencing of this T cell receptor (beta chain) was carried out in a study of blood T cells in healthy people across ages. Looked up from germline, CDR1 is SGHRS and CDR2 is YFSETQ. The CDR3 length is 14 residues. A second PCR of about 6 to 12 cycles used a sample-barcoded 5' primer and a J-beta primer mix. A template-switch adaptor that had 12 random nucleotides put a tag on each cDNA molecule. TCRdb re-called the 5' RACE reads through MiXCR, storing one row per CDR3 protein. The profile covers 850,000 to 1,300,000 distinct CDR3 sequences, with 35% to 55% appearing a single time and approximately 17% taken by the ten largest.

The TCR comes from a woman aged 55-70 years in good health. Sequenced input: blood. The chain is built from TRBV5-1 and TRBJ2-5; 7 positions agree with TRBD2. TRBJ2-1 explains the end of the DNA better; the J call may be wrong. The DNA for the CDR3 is TGCGCCAGCAGCTTGGCGGGAGGAATCGATGAGCAGTTCTTC. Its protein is CASSLAGGIDEQFF.